The 8 T cell receptor beta chains given below trace back to one sample, sequenced in a study of blood T cells in healthy people across ages (dated by TCRdb to about 2015). Libraries came from 5' RACE. Data came from an Illumina HiSeq 2500. A second PCR of about 7 to 12 cycles was run with a J-beta primer mix and a sample-barcoded 5' primer. Using fastp trimming at Q25 and MiXCR clonotype assembly, TCRdb reanalyzed the public sequencing data and kept in-frame beta chains. For every CDR3 protein sequence, its rows merge into one entry that carries the most common genes and DNA. This sample is represented by 850,000 to 1,000,000 distinct CDR3 sequences; roughly 50% of them were singletons. The top ten hold around 15% of the sample. Sequenced: blood. The receptors originated from a man in his thirties or forties in good health.

This clonotype has at least ten counts. The gene calls are TRBV12-3 or TRBV12-4 and TRBJ2-7, with TRBD2 as a possible D gene (5 bases). The CDR3 is made up of 14 amino acids. V gave up 3 bases and J gave up 0 bases, with 9 bases separating them. The CDR3 sequence: CASSFGSSSYEQYF. The CDR3 DNA sequence: TGTGCCAGCAGTTTTGGGAGCAGCTCCTACGAGCAGTACTTC.

This clonotype was seen a handful of times. V and J are TRBV25-1 and TRBJ1-2; 7 bases fit TRBD1. Germline V gives CDR1 MGHDK, CDR2 SYGVNS. With V trimmed by 6 bases and J by 5 bases, 6 bases remained unmatched. The CDR3 length is 13 residues. The CDR3 spells CASRGTEIYGYTF. The CDR3 DNA sequence: TGTGCCAGCAGGGGGACAGAGATTTATGGCTACACCTTC.

In this sample, this clonotype turned up a few times. CDR3 in DNA: TGTGCCAGCAGCTTGGTCCCAGCGGGGGACCAAGAGACCCAGTACTTC. Its protein product is CASSLVPAGDQETQYF. The rearrangement uses TRBV5-6 and TRBJ2-5; 8 bases match TRBD2. This CDR3 is 16 amino acids long. V lost 0 bases, J lost 0 bases, and 4 bases stayed unmatched. Looked up from germline, CDR1 is SGHDT and CDR2 is YYEEEE.

In its sample, this clonotype was seen a few times. The V and J genes are TRBV10-3 and TRBJ2-3; D unclear. The CDR3 sequence is 17 residues long. Between the trimmed V and J ends, which lost 3 bases and 0 bases, there was a span of 16 bases. CDR1 and CDR2 from the germline V gene are ENHRY and SYGVKD. This chain's CDR3 is CAISDPDSTVSTDTQYF. CDR3 coding DNA: TGTGCCATCAGTGACCCCGACTCCACCGTAAGCACAGATACGCAGTATTTT.

The chain links TRBV24-1 to TRBJ2-1; D gene uncertain. The CDR3 has 14 residues. CDR1 is KGHDR and CDR2 is SFDVKD in the germline V gene. Trimming took off 5 bases at V and 6 bases at J, with 13 bases between the two ends. CDR3 loop: CATSAPVLGNEQFF. The CDR3 DNA is TGTGCCACCAGTGCCCCCGTGCTTGGCAATGAGCAGTTCTTC.

This rearrangement joins TRBV12-3 or TRBV12-4 to TRBJ2-3; 8 nucleotides align to TRBD2. V lost 6 bases, J lost 6 bases, and 8 bases stayed unmatched. CDR3 length equals 14 residues. The chain's CDR3 is CASSWGLVGDTQYF. CDR3 bases: TGTGCCAGCAGCTGGGGACTAGTGGGGGATACGCAGTATTTT.

The rearrangement joins TRBV20-1 to TRBJ2-1; D ambiguous. The ends were cut back, 6 bases at V and 4 bases at J, with 16 bases in the middle. Germline V gene sequence: CDR1 DFQATT, CDR2 SNEGSKA (reference sequence). The CDR3 spans 14 residues. The CDR3 spells CSARPTVRYNEQFF. In DNA form, the CDR3 reads TGCAGTGCCCGCCCGACGGTCCGATACAATGAGCAGTTCTTC.

The V call is TRBV5-1, the J call TRBJ2-1; 11 nucleotides match TRBD2. The trim removed 5 bases at V and 5 bases at J, leaving 6 bases unmatched. CDR3 size: 15 residues. Germline V lookup: CDR1 SGHRS, CDR2 YFSETQ. Here the CDR3 reads CASRDTSGGDNEQFF. CDR3 coding DNA: TGCGCCAGCAGGGATACTAGCGGGGGAGACAATGAGCAGTTCTTC.